The entry that follows covers one T cell receptor beta chain sequence. Its antigen has not been determined. There are no base qualities to consult, and no much larger clone falls within one base. This entry is derived from a study of technical replicates of blood from several donors (dated by TCRdb to 2016 to 2017). Receptor libraries were prepared by the immunoSEQ multiplex PCR assay. What TCRdb holds here is the immuneACCESS table cut down to in-frame rearrangements. Part of the clones is not present; checked against another copy, under half of the missing clones reflect an unresolved V gene, and the others are unexplained. Within this sample are roughly 60,000 clones, with more than 85% of them counted one time only. The ten largest account for about 4.4% of the sample. Taken from the germline V gene (reference sequence), the CDR1 and CDR2 loops are LNHDA and SQIVND. V is pruned by 5 bases and J by 6 bases, leaving 7 bases of the junction without a gene match. Including cysteine and phenylalanine, the CDR3 has 15 amino acids. Here the CDR3 DNA is all that survives: 45 bases in frame from base 1.

Recombination joined TRBV19 with TRBJ1-5; a stretch of 10 junction bases matches TRBD1. The origin of this receptor is a human donor in good health. Some clones in this sample may be carry-over from other donors' samples. Source material: PBMCs. The nucleotides read TGTGCCAGTAGTCCCAGGACAGGGGGAAGTCAGCCCCAGCATTTT. It specifies CASSPRTGGSQPQHF.